These 15 T cell receptor beta chains originate from one sample sequenced in a study of OX40 agonist ivuxolimab in advanced cancers. Clones were sequenced by immunoSEQ multiplex PCR, and TCRdb holds only the in-frame ones, with some missing. The table lists 65,000 to 95,000 clones, over 75% of them singletons. The source was CD4+ or CD8+ T cells sorted from blood, collected in a trial of the OX40 agonist ivuxolimab. The receptors here all came from an adult with an advanced solid tumor such as melanoma, head and neck, liver or kidney cancer.

The chain is built from TRBV7-6 and TRBJ2-3; D not certain. Trimming stripped 2 bases from V and 4 bases from J, with 10 bases between. In germline, CDR1 is SGHVS, CDR2 FNYEAQ. CDR3 length: 14 residues. DNA of the CDR3: TGTGCCAGCAGCTTAACCTCCGCGGCAGATACGCAGTATTTT. Translating it yields CASSLTSAADTQYF.

The chain is built from TRBV5-4 and TRBJ2-1, with 7 bases identical to TRBD1. The CDR3 has 15 residues. Germline CDR1 SGHNT, CDR2 YYREEE (reference sequence). J was trimmed by 5 bases and V by 0 bases; bases with no gene match: 5. CDR3 loop: CASSLGADRDNEQFF. Written as DNA, the CDR3 is TGTGCCAGCAGCTTGGGGGCAGACAGGGACAATGAGCAGTTCTTC.

The rearrangement uses TRBV2 and TRBJ2-7; 10 nucleotides line up with TRBD1. The CDR3 has 15 residues. Losses at the gene ends were 1 base for V and 3 bases for J; bases not matched to a gene: 3. Germline values: CDR1 SNHLY, CDR2 FYNNEI. The CDR3 coding sequence is TGTGCCAGCAGTGAAGAGACAGGGGGCGACTACGAGCAGTACTTC. Translating gives CASSEETGGDYEQYF.

This sequence joins TRBV28 and TRBJ1-1, with TRBD1 as a possible D gene (6 bases). CDR3 length equals 13 residues. V lost 10 bases and J 0 bases, leaving 12 bases between the germline ends. CDR1 and CDR2 from the germline V gene are MDHEN and SYDVKM. CDR3 sequence reads: CATLGQLNTEAFF. The CDR3 DNA is TGTGCCACCCTTGGACAGCTGAACACTGAAGCTTTCTTT.

This chain connects TRBV25-1 to TRBJ2-7; D is perhaps TRBD2 (5 bases). Trimming removed 6 bases from V and 6 bases from J, with 9 bases in between. The CDR3 is made up of 11 amino acids. Germline CDR1 is MGHDK and CDR2 is SYGVNS. CDR3 DNA sequence: TGTGCCAGCAGCTATGGAGGCGAGCAGTACTTC. Its translation: CASSYGGEQYF.

The genes are TRBV5-6 and TRBJ1-5; D might be TRBD1 (6 bases). The length of the CDR3 is 16 residues. Trimming removed 0 bases from V and 0 bases from J, with 10 bases in between. Germline assignment: CDR1 SGHDT and CDR2 YYEEEE. The CDR3 here is CASSLAGQYSNQPQHF. The CDR3 DNA reads TGTGCCAGCAGCTTGGCCGGACAGTATAGCAATCAGCCCCAGCATTTT. Full variable domain (missing parts from reference TRBV5-6 and TRBJ1-5): DAGVTQSPTHLIKTRGQQVTLRCSPKSGHDTVSWYQQALGQGPQFIFQYYEEEERQRGNFPDRFSGHQFPNYSSELNVNALLLGDSALYLCASSLAGQYSNQPQHFGDGTRLSIL.

The CDR3: CASSKLPGQGPFPTNEKLFF. The DNA for the CDR3 is TGTGCCAGTAGTAAGCTCCCCGGACAAGGACCATTCCCCACTAATGAAAAACTGTTTTTT. The J gene is TRBJ1-4, the V gene TRBV19, with a possible D match to TRBD1 (5 bases). Trimming left V 4 bases short and J 2 bases short, with 26 bases between. Per germline, CDR1 LNHDA and CDR2 SQIVND (reference sequence). The length of the CDR3 is 20 residues.

The CDR3 bases are TGTGCCAGCGACAGGGGACAGAGCAATCAGCCCCAGCATTTT. Protein product: CASDRGQSNQPQHF. The rearrangement uses TRBV2 and TRBJ1-5, with 8 bases lining up with TRBD1. This CDR3 is built from 14 residues. Germline V CDR1 and CDR2: SNHLY, FYNNEI. Trimming cost V 8 bases and J 1 base; bases outside gene matches: 4.

This rearrangement joins TRBV5-1 to TRBJ2-7, with a weak D call TRBD2 (6 bases). There are 15 residues in the CDR3. With 2 bases removed from V and 2 bases from J, the gap between germline ends came to 14 bases. Germline loops: CDR1 SGHRS, CDR2 YFSETQ. CDR3 region: CASSFTGGKTYEQYF. CDR3 in DNA: TGCGCCAGCAGCTTTACCGGGGGAAAAACCTACGAGCAGTACTTC.

This clone was observed once. The rearrangement joins TRBV7-9 to TRBJ2-5, with D possibly called TRBD1 or TRBD2 (6 bases each). The CDR3 covers 14 residues. CDR1 and CDR2 (germline): SEHNR, FQNEAQ (reference sequence). Trimming shortened V by 6 bases and J by 5 bases, and 16 bases separated the two germline ends. CDR3 DNA sequence: TGTGCCAGCAGTTCCGAAACAGGGAGGGAGACCCAGTACTTC. Translated, it gives CASSSETGRETQYF.

This chain uses TRBV30 with TRBJ2-3; unclear D gene. V was clipped by 0 bases and J by 7 bases, with 8 bases between them. This CDR3 comprises 12 residues. In germline, CDR1 is GTSNPN, CDR2 SVGIG (reference sequence). The CDR3 is CAWSVETYTQYF. The CDR3 DNA follows: TGTGCCTGGAGTGTAGAGACATATACGCAGTATTTT.

The rearrangement links TRBV28 to TRBJ2-7; D might be TRBD2 (6 bases). Germline V gives CDR1 MDHEN, CDR2 SYDVKM. Trimming left V 5 bases short and J 5 bases short, with 22 bases between. The CDR3 runs 16 residues. This CDR3 is CASSLPRGEVSNEQYF. As DNA, the CDR3 is TGTGCCAGCAGTCTACCGCGAGGGGAGGTCAGCAACGAGCAGTACTTC.

This rearrangement joins TRBV7-2 to TRBJ2-7; 7 bases align to TRBD2. The CDR3 is 15 amino acids. Germline trimming cut 7 bases from V and 0 bases from J; bases unmatched to any gene: 9. Germline values: CDR1 SGHTA, CDR2 FQGNSA. The CDR3 nucleotides read TGTGCCAGCAACCAACCGCGCGGGAGCTCCTACGAGCAGTACTTC. As protein: CASNQPRGSSYEQYF.

The chain uses TRBV29-1 and TRBJ1-1; TRBD1 matches at 7 bases. Germline CDR1 SQVTM, CDR2 ANQGSEA. V was pared by 3 bases and J by 8 bases, with 6 bases of the junction left unmatched. The CDR3 consists of 12 residues. As DNA, the CDR3 is TGCAGCGTTGACTCAGAGGACAGGGAAGCTTTCTTT. It yields the protein CSVDSEDREAFF.

Written as DNA, the CDR3 is TGTGCCAGCAGCCAAGAGACCCTGGGGGAAAAACTGTTTTTT. Residues: CASSQETLGEKLFF. The rearrangement joins TRBV14 to TRBJ1-4; D is unclear. The CDR3 has 14 amino acids. CDR1 and CDR2 (germline): SGHDN, FVKESK. Deletions cut 0 bases from V and 8 bases from J, with 10 bases between. Looking up the rest from reference TRBV14 and TRBJ1-4 gives the full variable domain: EAGVTQFPSHSVIEKGQTVTLRCDPISGHDNLYWYRRVMGKEIKFLLHFVKESKQDESGMPNNRFLAERTGGTYSTLKVQPAELEDSGVYFCASSQETLGEKLFFGSGTQLSVL.